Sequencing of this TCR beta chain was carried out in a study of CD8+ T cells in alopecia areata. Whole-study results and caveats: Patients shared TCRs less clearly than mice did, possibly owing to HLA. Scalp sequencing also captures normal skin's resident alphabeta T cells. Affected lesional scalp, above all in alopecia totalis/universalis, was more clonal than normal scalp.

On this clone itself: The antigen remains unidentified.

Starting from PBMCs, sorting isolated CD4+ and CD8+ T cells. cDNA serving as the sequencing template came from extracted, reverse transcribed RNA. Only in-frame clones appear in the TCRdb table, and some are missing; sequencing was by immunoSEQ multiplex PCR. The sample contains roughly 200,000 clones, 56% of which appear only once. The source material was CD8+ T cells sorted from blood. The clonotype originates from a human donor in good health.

Here the CDR3 reads CASSLESQGQIYNEQFF. CDR3 DNA: TGCGCCAGCAGCTTGGAGTCACAAGGACAGATATACAATGAGCAGTTCTTC. The chain recombines TRBV5-1 with TRBJ2-1; D is possibly TRBD1 (6 bases). The CDR3 has 17 residues. V lost 0 bases and J 4 bases, leaving 17 bases between the germline ends. Per germline, CDR1 SGHRS and CDR2 YFSETQ.